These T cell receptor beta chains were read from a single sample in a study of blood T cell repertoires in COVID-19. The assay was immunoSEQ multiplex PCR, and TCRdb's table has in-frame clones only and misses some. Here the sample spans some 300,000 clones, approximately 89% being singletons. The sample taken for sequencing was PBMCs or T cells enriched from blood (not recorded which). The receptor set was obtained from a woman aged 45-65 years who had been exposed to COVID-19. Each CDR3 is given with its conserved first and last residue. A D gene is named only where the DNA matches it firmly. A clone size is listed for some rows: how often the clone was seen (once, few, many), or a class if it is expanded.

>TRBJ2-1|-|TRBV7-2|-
TGTGCCAGCAGGTCGTTCGCATCTAGCTACAATGAGCAGTTCTTC
CASRSFASSYNEQFF
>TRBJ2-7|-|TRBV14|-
TGTGCCAGCAGCCAAGATGAGGCAGTACCCTGGGAGCAGTACTTC
CASSQDEAVPWEQYF
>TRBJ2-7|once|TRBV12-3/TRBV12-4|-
TGTGCCAGCAGTTCCATCTACGAGCAGTACTTC
CASSSIYEQYF
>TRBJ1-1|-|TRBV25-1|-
TGTGCCAGCAGTGAATATCATGGCGGCAGCGAGAACACTGAAGCTTTCTTT
CASSEYHGGSENTEAFF
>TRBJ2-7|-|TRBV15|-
TGTGCCACCAGCAGAGGCCCCCGCCAGGCCGGCTACGAGCAGTACTTC
CATSRGPRQAGYEQYF
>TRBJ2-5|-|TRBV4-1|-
TGCGCCAGCAGCCAAGAAAGACTACTCAAGGAGACCCAGTACTTC
CASSQERLLKETQYF
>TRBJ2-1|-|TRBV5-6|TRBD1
TGTGCCAGCAGCTTGGCGCGGACAGGGGTTTACAATGAGCAGTTCTTC
CASSLARTGVYNEQFF
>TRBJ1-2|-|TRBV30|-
TGTGCCTGGAGTTACAATGGCTACACCTTC
CAWSYNGYTF
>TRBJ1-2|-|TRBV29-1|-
TGCAGCGTCGGGAGCGGGTCCCTTAACTATGGCTACACCTTC
CSVGSGSLNYGYTF
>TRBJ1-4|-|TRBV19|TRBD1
TGTGCCAGTGATCCGGGACAGGGGCGAGAAAAACTGTTTTTT
CASDPGQGREKLFF
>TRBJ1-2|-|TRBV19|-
TGTGCCAGTAGTATAGATCTGCGCGGCAGCAGGGACTATGGCTACACCTTC
CASSIDLRGSRDYGYTF
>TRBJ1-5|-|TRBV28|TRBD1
TGTGCCAGCAGCCCCCCCTCGACAGGGGGCTATCAGCCCCAGCATTTT
CASSPPSTGGYQPQHF
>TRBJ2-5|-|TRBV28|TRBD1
TGTGCCAGCAGTTTCAAGGGGGCTTTCCAAGAGACCCAGTACTTC
CASSFKGAFQETQYF
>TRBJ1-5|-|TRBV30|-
TGTGCCTGGATGAGAGTAAATCAGCCCCAGCATTTT
CAWMRVNQPQHF
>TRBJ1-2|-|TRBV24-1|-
TGTGCCACCAGTGACCCCCTACGGGGTGTTGTCGGCTACACCTTC
CATSDPLRGVVGYTF
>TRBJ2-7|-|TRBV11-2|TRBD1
TGTGCCAGCAGCTTAGACCATCGACAGGGGGCTTTTTACGAGCAGTACTTC
CASSLDHRQGAFYEQYF
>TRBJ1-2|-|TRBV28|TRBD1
TGTGCCAGCACCCCTTGGGACAGAAACTATGGCTACACCTTC
CASTPWDRNYGYTF
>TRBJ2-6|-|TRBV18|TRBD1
TGTGCCAGCTCACCACAACAGGGGGCTGGGGCCAACGTCCTGACTTTC
CASSPQQGAGANVLTF
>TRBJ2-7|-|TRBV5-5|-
TGTGCCAGCAGCTTGTCGGGGGAGACTCCCACCTACGAGCAGTACTTC
CASSLSGETPTYEQYF
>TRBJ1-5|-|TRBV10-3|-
TGTGCCATCAGTGGGGGGGGCAATCAGCCCCAGCATTTT
CAISGGGNQPQHF
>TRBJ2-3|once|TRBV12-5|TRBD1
TGTGCTAGTGGTTTGGTACTGGGGACAGGCACATCTACGCAGTATTTT
CASGLVLGTGTSTQYF
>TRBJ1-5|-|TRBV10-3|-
TGTGCCATCAGTGATTCGGGGGGCAGCAATCAGCCCCAGCATTTT
CAISDSGGSNQPQHF
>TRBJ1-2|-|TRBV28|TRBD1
TGTGCCAGCGGGGACAGGGAAAACTATGGCTACACCTTC
CASGDRENYGYTF
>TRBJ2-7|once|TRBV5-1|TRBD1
TGCGCCAGCAGTCCGGAGGGACAGGGAGGTTACGAGCAGTACTTC
CASSPEGQGGYEQYF
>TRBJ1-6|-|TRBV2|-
TGTGCCAGCAGTGAAGCGCTTAGGGCGGGTGGGAATTCACCCCTCCACTTT
CASSEALRAGGNSPLHF
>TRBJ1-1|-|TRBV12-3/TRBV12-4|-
TGTGCCAGTAACCGCAGGGGCACTGAAGCTTTCTTT
CASNRRGTEAFF
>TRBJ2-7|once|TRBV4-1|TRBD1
TGCGCCAGCAGCCAAGTAGCGGGACAGGGGCCCTACGAGCAGTACTTC
CASSQVAGQGPYEQYF
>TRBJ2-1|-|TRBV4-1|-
TGCGCCAGCAGCCAAGATGTACAGGGCAGGGCATACAATGAGCAGTTCTTC
CASSQDVQGRAYNEQFF
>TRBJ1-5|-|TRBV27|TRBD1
TGTGCCAGCAGTCCCGGGACAGGGAATCAGCCCCAGCATTTT
CASSPGTGNQPQHF
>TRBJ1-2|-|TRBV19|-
TGTGCCAGTAGTATGAGTAGGGGAAACTATGGCTACACCTTC
CASSMSRGNYGYTF
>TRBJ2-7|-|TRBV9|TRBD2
TGTGCCAGCAATCCTAGCGGGGGCTACGAGCAGTACTTC
CASNPSGGYEQYF
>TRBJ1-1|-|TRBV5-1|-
TGCGCCAGCAGCTTGGACAGGACTGAAGCTTTCTTT
CASSLDRTEAFF
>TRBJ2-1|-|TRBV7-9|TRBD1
TGTGCCAGCAGCTTAGCGGCCTTAGGGACAGGCAACAATGAGCAGTTCTTC
CASSLAALGTGNNEQFF
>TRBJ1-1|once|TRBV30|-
TGTGCCTGGGGGACTGCAGCTGAAGCTTTCTTT
CAWGTAAEAFF
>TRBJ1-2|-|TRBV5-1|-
TGCGCCAGCAGTCCATGGGACAAGTCTAACTATGGCTACACCTTC
CASSPWDKSNYGYTF
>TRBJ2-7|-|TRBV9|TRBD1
TGTGCCAGCAGCGCCTCCGGGACAGGGAGCTACGAGCAGTACTTC
CASSASGTGSYEQYF
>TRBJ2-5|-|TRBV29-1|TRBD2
TGCAGCGTTGTAGCGGGTCATCAGACCCAGTACTTC
CSVVAGHQTQYF
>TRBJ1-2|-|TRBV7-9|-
TGTGCCAGCAGCTCCCGAGGACAAGATGGCTACACCTTC
CASSSRGQDGYTF
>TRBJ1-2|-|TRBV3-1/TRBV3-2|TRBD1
TGTGCCAGCAGAGGGACAGCCCATTATGGCTACACCTTC
CASRGTAHYGYTF
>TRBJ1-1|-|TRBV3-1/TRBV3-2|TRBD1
TGTGCCAGCAGCCCGGGGACAGGGTGGGAAGCTTTCTTT
CASSPGTGWEAFF
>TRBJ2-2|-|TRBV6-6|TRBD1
TGTGCCAGCAGTCCCCGGGACAGGGTCAGAACGGACACCGGGGAGCTGTTTTTT
CASSPRDRVRTDTGELFF
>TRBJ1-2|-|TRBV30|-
TGTGCCGGGACGGAACAGGGTTATGGCTACACCTTC
CAGTEQGYGYTF
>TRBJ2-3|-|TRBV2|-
TGTGCCAGCAGGGTAGGAGGTTCAGATACGCAGTATTTT
CASRVGGSDTQYF
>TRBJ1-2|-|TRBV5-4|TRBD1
TGTGCCAGCAGCTCCCGGGACAGAACAGTTTCTAACTATGGCTACACCTTC
CASSSRDRTVSNYGYTF
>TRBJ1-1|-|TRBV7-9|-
TGTGCCAGCAGCTTACTCGGACACCTGAACACTGAAGCTTTCTTT
CASSLLGHLNTEAFF
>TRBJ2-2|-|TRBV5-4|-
TGTGCCAGCAGCCCCCGTAACACCGGGGAGCTGTTTTTT
CASSPRNTGELFF